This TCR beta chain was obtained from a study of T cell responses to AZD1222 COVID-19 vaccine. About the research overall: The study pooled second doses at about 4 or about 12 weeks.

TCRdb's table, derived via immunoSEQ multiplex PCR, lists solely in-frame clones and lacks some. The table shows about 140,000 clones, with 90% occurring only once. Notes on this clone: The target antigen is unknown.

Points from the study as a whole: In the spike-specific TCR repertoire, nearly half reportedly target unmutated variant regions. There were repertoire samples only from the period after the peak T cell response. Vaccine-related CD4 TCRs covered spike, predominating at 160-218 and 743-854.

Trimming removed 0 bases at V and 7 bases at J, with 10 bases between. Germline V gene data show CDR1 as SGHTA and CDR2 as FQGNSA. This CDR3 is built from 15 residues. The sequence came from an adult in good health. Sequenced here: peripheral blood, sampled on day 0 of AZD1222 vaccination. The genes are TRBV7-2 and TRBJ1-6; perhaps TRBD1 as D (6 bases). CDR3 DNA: TGTGCCAGCAGCTTAGCGCTTGGACAGAATTCACCCCTCCACTTT. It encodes CASSLALGQNSPLHF.